This passage covers 4 T cell receptor beta chains from one sample sequenced in a study of CD8 T cells in ankylosing spondylitis. TCRdb reprocessed the 5' RACE reads via MiXCR and lists one record per CDR3 protein. The repertoire has about 500,000 distinct CDR3 sequences, roughly 13% of them found once; the top ten carry approximately 6.3%. Study findings and constraints: A TCR beta motif of about 8 highly homologous variants appeared characteristic of ankylosing spondylitis blood.

No antigen has been assigned to these receptors. Sequencing input: blood, either unsorted or a sorted T cell fraction (not recorded which). Source of these receptors: a male donor with ankylosing spondylitis.

This clonotype came up a few times. J is TRBJ2-3 and V is TRBV6-5; 9 bases agree with TRBD2. CDR3 length equals 18 residues. Trimming removed 4 bases from V and 4 bases from J; junction bases left unmatched: 15. From germline, CDR1 is MNHEY and CDR2 SVGAGI. The CDR3 loop is CASSSSYIRLAEADTQYF. The CDR3 DNA sequence: TGTGCCAGCAGTTCCTCCTATATACGACTAGCGGAAGCAGATACGCAGTATTTT.

The V call is TRBV10-3, the J call TRBJ2-7, with 13 bases fitting TRBD2. CDR3 length equals 15 residues. The V and J ends lost 5 bases and 8 bases, in that order; junction bases with no gene match: 9. Germline V gene data show CDR1 as ENHRY and CDR2 as SYGVKD. CDR3 DNA sequence: TGTGCCATCAGTCCCCCACTAGCGGGAGGGCCTCAGCAGTACTTC. Protein: CAISPPLAGGPQQYF.

This chain uses TRBV20-1 with TRBJ2-3; 10 bases agree with TRBD2. V trimming: 3 bases; J trimming: 8 bases; junction bases outside the gene matches: 5. Per germline, CDR1 DFQATT and CDR2 SNEGSKA (reference sequence). This CDR3 spans 13 amino acids. CDR3 DNA sequence: TGCAGTGCTAGGGCTAGCGGGGGACCTACGCAGTATTTT. Translation gives CSARASGGPTQYF.

In this sample, this clonotype turned up a few times. The gene calls are TRBV4-2 and TRBJ2-3; the D gene is possibly TRBD1 (6 bases). Germline CDR1 and CDR2: LGHNA and YNFKEQ. Trimming shortened V by 0 bases and J by 0 bases, and 10 bases separated the two germline ends. CDR3 size: 16 residues. Written as DNA, the CDR3 is TGTGCCAGCAGCCAAGATCGACAGGAGAGCACAGATACGCAGTATTTT. Its translation: CASSQDRQESTDTQYF.